This TCR beta chain was profiled in a study of blood T cell repertoires in COVID-19. V was cut by 1 base and J by 4 bases, with 10 bases left in between. Germline CDR1 MGHDK, CDR2 SYGVNS. The CDR3 runs 15 residues. Authors' data handling: Nucleated cell number was recorded as an estimate derived from reference gene primer amplification. Sequencing was performed with immunoSEQ multiplex PCR; in TCRdb, only in-frame clones are kept and a portion is missing. That table gives V, J and clone size, and the DNA gave D and trimming. The table records about 170,000 clones, about 86% of them present only once. The sequence was obtained from a woman aged 80 or older in a cohort sampled during active or convalescent COVID-19. V is TRBV25-1 and J is TRBJ2-2; D unclear. The sample consisted of peripheral blood. In nucleotides, the CDR3 is TGTGCCAGCAGTGAATCCCGAGTCATCACCGGGGAGCTGTTTTTT. This sequence encodes CASSESRVITGELFF.